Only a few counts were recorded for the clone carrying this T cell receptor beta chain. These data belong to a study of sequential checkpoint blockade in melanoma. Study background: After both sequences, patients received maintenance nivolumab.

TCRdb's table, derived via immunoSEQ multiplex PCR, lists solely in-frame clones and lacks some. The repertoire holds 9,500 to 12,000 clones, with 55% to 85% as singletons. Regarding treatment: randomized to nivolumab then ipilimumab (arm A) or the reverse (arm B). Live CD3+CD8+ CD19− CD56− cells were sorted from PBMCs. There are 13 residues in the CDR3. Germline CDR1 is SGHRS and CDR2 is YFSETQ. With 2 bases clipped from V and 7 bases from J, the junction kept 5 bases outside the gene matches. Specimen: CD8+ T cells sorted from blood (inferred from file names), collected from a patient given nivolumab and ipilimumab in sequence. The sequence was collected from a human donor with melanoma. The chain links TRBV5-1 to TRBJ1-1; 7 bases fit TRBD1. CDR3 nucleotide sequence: TGCGCCAGCAGCTTAGAGGGGGCAGTTGAAGCTTTCTTT. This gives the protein CASSLEGAVEAFF.